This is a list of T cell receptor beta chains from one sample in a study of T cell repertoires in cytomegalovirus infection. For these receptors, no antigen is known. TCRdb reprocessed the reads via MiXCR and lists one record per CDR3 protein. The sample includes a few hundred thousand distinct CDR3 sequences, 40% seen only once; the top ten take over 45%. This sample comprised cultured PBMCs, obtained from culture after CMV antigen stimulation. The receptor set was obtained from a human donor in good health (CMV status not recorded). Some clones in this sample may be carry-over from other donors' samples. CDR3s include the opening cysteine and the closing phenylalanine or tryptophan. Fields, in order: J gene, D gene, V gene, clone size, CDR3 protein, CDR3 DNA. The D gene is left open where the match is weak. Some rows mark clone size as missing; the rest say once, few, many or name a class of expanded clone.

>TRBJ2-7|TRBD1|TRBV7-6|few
CASSVQGASLGEQYF
TGTGCCAGCAGCGTACAGGGGGCGTCCTTGGGGGAGCAGTACTTC
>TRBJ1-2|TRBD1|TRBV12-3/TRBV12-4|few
CASIPGQGAGYGYTF
TGTGCCAGCATCCCGGGACAGGGGGCCGGTTATGGCTACACCTTC
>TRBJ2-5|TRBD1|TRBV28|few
CASSLPSPGQGSETQYF
TGTGCCAGCAGTCTCCCCTCCCCGGGACAGGGCAGCGAGACCCAGTACTTC
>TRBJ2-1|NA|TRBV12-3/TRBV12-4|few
CASSPSAWGDEQFF
TGTGCCAGCAGTCCTAGCGCTTGGGGCGATGAGCAGTTCTTC
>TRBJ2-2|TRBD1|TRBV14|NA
CASSQEGDRTLTGELFF
TGTGCCAGCAGCCAAGAAGGGGACAGGACCCTCACCGGGGAGCTGTTTTTT
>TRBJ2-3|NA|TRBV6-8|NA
CASSARITDTQYF
TGTGCCAGCAGTGCCCGTATCACAGATACGCAGTATTTT
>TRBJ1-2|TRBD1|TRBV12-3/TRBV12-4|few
CASGLDRGLRGYTF
TGTGCCAGCGGTTTGGACAGGGGGCTGAGGGGCTACACCTTC
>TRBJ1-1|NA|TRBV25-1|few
CASSRSREDTEAFF
TGTGCCAGCAGTCGGAGCAGGGAGGACACTGAAGCTTTCTTT
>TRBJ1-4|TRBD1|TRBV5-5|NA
CASRRQGRSPNEKLFF
TGTGCCAGCAGAAGACAGGGTCGTTCCCCTAATGAAAAACTGTTTTTT
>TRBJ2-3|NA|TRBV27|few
CASSLFRSTSTDTQYF
TGTGCCAGCAGTTTATTTCGCAGTACTAGCACAGATACGCAGTATTTT
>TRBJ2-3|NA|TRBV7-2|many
CASSGRISTDTQYF
TGTGCCAGCAGCGGGCGAATTTCCACAGATACGCAGTATTTT
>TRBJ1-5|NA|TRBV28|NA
CASSIGGNSNQPQHF
TGTGCCAGCAGTATCGGGGGTAATAGCAATCAGCCCCAGCATTTT
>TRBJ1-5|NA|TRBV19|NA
CASSIAGRNNQPQHF
TGTGCCAGTAGTATAGCGGGACGGAACAATCAGCCCCAGCATTTT
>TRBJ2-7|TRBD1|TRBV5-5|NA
CASSFVGSGTGSDEQYF
TGTGCCAGCAGCTTCGTAGGTTCCGGGACAGGGAGCGACGAGCAGTACTTC
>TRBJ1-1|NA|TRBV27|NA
CASRGGRNTEAFF
TGTGCCAGCAGGGGAGGACGGAACACTGAAGCTTTCTTT
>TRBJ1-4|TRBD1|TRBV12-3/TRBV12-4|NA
CASSSRGGLGEKLFF
TGTGCCAGCAGTTCCAGGGGGGGGCTTGGCGAAAAACTGTTTTTT
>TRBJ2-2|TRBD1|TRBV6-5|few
CASRAAGTGRLFF
TGTGCCAGCAGAGCCGCCGGGACAGGGAGGCTGTTTTTT
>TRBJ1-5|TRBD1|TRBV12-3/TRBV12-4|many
CASSFGTGGNQPQHF
TGTGCCAGCAGTTTTGGGACAGGGGGCAATCAGCCCCAGCATTTT
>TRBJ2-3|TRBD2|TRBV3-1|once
CASLEGGLAGAKGDTQYF
TGTGCCAGCCTTGAGGGGGGACTAGCGGGCGCAAAAGGGGATACGCAGTATTTT
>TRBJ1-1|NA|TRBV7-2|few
CASSLASWNTEAFF
TGTGCCAGCAGCTTAGCGAGCTGGAACACTGAAGCTTTCTTT
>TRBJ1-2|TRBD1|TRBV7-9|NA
CASSPGTGGAGYTF
TGTGCCAGCAGCCCAGGGACAGGGGGCGCGGGCTACACCTTC
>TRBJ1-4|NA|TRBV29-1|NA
CSVGGSGSPDLGLFF
TGCAGCGTCGGGGGGAGTGGGTCGCCCGACCTTGGCCTGTTTTTT
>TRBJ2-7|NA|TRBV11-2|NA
CASSLVGQIPDEQYF
TGTGCCAGCAGCTTAGTAGGACAGATCCCCGACGAGCAGTACTTC
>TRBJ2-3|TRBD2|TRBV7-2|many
CASSPGLAGPDTQYF
TGTGCCAGCAGCCCCGGACTAGCGGGACCAGATACGCAGTATTTT
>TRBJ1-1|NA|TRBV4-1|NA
CASSHRGLGRNTEAFF
TGCGCCAGCAGCCACAGGGGACTGGGAAGGAACACTGAAGCTTTCTTT
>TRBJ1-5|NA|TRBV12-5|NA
CASGLVRVQGQPQHF
TGTGCTAGTGGTTTGGTACGAGTGCAGGGTCAGCCCCAGCATTTT
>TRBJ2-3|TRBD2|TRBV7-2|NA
CASSLRPGLATDTQYF
TGTGCCAGCAGCCTCCGGCCGGGACTAGCGACAGATACGCAGTATTTT
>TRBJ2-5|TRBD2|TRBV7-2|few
CASSSGTSGFLVETQYF
TGTGCCAGCAGCTCCGGGACTAGCGGGTTTTTAGTCGAGACCCAGTACTTC
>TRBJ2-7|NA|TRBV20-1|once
CSASQGGREQYF
TGCAGTGCTAGCCAGGGAGGAAGGGAGCAGTACTTC
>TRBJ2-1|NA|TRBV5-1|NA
CASSIGHGESLGQFF
TGCGCCAGCAGCATCGGACACGGGGAGAGTCTGGGGCAGTTCTTC
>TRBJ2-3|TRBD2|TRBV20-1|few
CSATYHPTSGKFVATDTQYF
TGCAGTGCTACCTACCACCCCACTAGCGGGAAGTTCGTAGCAACAGATACGCAGTATTTT
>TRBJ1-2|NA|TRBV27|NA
CASSLFPRRTGGGYTF
TGTGCCAGCAGTTTATTCCCCCGCCGTACAGGAGGTGGCTACACCTTC
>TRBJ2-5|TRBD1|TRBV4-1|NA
CASSQPRGRTQETQYF
TGCGCCAGCAGCCAACCCAGGGGGCGCACGCAAGAGACCCAGTACTTC
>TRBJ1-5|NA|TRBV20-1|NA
CSAPGRLNQPQHF
TGCAGTGCTCCGGGACGGCTAAATCAGCCCCAGCATTTT
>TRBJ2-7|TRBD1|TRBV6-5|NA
CASSPTGNPGEQYF
TGTGCCAGCAGTCCGACAGGGAATCCGGGCGAGCAGTACTTC
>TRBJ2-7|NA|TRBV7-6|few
CASSLANGTAFSYEQYF
TGTGCCAGCAGCTTAGCGAACGGGACGGCTTTCTCCTACGAGCAGTACTTC
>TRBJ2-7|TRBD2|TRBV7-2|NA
CASSLGTSGSPYEQYF
TGTGCCAGCAGCTTGGGTACTAGCGGGAGCCCCTACGAGCAGTACTTC
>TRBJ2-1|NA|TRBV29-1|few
CSVHGTIGNEQFF
TGCAGCGTCCACGGAACAATCGGAAATGAGCAGTTCTTC
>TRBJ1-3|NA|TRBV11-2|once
CATLVLGHSGNTIYF
TGTGCCACCCTCGTTTTGGGCCACTCTGGAAACACCATATATTTT
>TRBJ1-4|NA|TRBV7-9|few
CASSFSAANEKLFF
TGTGCCAGCAGCTTCAGCGCGGCTAATGAAAAACTGTTTTTT
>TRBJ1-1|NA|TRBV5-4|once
CASRDLAGLGEAFF
TGTGCCAGCAGGGACCTTGCGGGCCTGGGGGAAGCTTTCTTT
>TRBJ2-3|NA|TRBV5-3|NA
CASSTGGASNTDTQYF
TGTGCCAGCAGCACGGGCGGGGCGTCGAACACAGATACGCAGTATTTT